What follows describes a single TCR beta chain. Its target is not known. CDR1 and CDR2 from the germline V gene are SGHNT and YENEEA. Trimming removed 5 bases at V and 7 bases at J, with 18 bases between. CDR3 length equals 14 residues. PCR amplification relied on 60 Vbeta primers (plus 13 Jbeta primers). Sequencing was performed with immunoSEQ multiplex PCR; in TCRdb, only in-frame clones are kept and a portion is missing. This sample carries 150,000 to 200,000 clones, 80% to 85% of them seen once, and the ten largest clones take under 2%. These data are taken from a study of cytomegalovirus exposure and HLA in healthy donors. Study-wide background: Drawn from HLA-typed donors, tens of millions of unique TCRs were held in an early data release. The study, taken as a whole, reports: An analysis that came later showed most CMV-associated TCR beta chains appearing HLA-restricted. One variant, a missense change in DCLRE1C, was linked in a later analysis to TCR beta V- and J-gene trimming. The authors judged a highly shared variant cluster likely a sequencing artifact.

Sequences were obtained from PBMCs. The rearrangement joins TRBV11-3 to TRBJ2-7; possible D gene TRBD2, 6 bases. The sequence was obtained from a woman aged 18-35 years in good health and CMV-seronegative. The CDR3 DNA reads TGTGCCAGCAGCCTAATCACCTGGGGAGGTGAGCAGTACTTC. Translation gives CASSLITWGGEQYF.